These T cell receptor beta chains were read from a single sample in a study of T-cell memory formation after mild COVID-19. TCRdb called the 5' RACE reads again in MiXCR, with one record for every CDR3 protein. The repertoire holds under 650,000 distinct CDR3 sequences, with roughly 17% as singletons. Sample: PBMCs or a T cell subset sorted from them (not recorded which). These TCRs come from an adult woman who had mild COVID-19 (a few samples of this study predate the infection). Cell type and time point are not known. Both conserved end residues are part of each CDR3. Fields, in order: V gene, CDR3 protein.

v_call: TRBV4-1; cdr3_aa: CASSPGTGGIQQYGYTF
v_call: TRBV7-2; cdr3_aa: CASSLIGNTNTGELFF
v_call: TRBV25-1; cdr3_aa: CASSESRLAGEFTGELFF
v_call: TRBV3-1; cdr3_aa: CASSQGYSTYEQYF
v_call: TRBV4-3; cdr3_aa: CASSLVRGAPNEQFF
v_call: TRBV11-2; cdr3_aa: CASSLGVNLYEQYF
v_call: TRBV28; cdr3_aa: CASRASSGNYNEQFF
v_call: TRBV7-8; cdr3_aa: CASSLAGQGRTVGQPQHF
v_call: TRBV7-2; cdr3_aa: CASSSRDTNTDTQYF
v_call: TRBV20-1; cdr3_aa: CSVPGSAAYEQYF